This passage covers 21 T cell receptor beta chains from one sample sequenced in a study of blood T cell repertoires in COVID-19. TCRdb's table, derived via immunoSEQ multiplex PCR, lists solely in-frame clones and lacks some. The sample shows about 280,000 clones, 88% of them seen only once. Specimen: PBMCs or T cells enriched from blood (not recorded which). These TCRs come from a woman aged 30 to 39 who had recovered from COVID-19.

V is TRBV7-2 and J is TRBJ1-3, with 7 bases fitting TRBD1. There are 16 residues in the CDR3. Germline CDR1 reads SGHTA; CDR2 reads FQGNSA. V lost 2 bases and J lost 2; bases outside the gene matches: 6. The CDR3 loop is CASSLIPTGPGNTIYF. Written as DNA, the CDR3 is TGTGCCAGCAGCTTAATCCCGACAGGGCCTGGAAACACCATATATTTT.

This clone has a count of ten or more. The V and J genes are TRBV6-4 and TRBJ2-1; 10 nucleotides line up with TRBD2. The CDR3 has 15 amino acids. Germline CDR1 and CDR2: MRHNA and SNTAGT. Trimming at V came to 2 bases and at J to 7 bases, leaving 5 bases not matched to a gene. CDR3 region: CASSDEAGGQNEQFF. In nucleotides, the CDR3 is TGTGCCAGCAGTGACGAAGCGGGGGGGCAGAATGAGCAGTTCTTC.

The V and J genes are TRBV4-1 and TRBJ2-1; 7 bases are a match to TRBD2. Trimming took 3 bases from V and 4 from J; bases not matched to a gene: 9. In germline, CDR1 is MGHRA, CDR2 YSYEKL. The length of the CDR3 is 16 residues. CDR3 nucleotides: TGCGCCAGCAGCCAGGGGGAGGGAGGCGGGTACAATGAGCAGTTCTTC. Translating gives CASSQGEGGGYNEQFF.

DNA of the CDR3: TGTGCCAGCAGCGTAGTTGGCGGGGGCAGGGAGACCCAGTACTTC. Its translation is CASSVVGGGRETQYF. The chain links TRBV9 to TRBJ2-5, with a possible D match to TRBD2 (7 bases). The length of the CDR3 is 15 residues. The V gene lost 0 bases and the J gene lost 5 bases, with 14 bases spanning the gap. The germline V gene has CDR1 SGDLS and CDR2 YYNGEE.

This chain joins TRBV7-2 and TRBJ2-3, with a possible D match to TRBD2 (7 bases). V lost 4 bases and J lost 7, with 12 bases in between. Germline loops: CDR1 SGHTA, CDR2 FQGNSA. The length of the CDR3 is 13 residues. As DNA, the CDR3 is TGTGCCAGCAGCTGGGGGGGGCTGAATACGCAGTATTTT. It specifies CASSWGGLNTQYF.

The V call is TRBV7-2, the J call TRBJ1-5; D is possibly TRBD1 (5 bases). CDR3 length: 13 residues. CDR1 and CDR2 (germline): SGHTA, FQGNSA. Trimming took off 3 bases at V and 6 bases at J, with 9 bases between the two ends. CDR3 sequence reads: CASSFRGGQPQHF. DNA for the CDR3: TGTGCCAGCAGCTTTAGGGGTGGTCAGCCCCAGCATTTT.

The sample holds one count of this clone. The rearrangement joins TRBV10-3 to TRBJ1-1; the D gene is possibly TRBD1 (5 bases). The V and J ends lost 6 bases and 0 bases respectively, with 14 bases between them. Germline V gives CDR1 ENHRY, CDR2 SYGVKD. CDR3 length: 15 residues. The CDR3 bases are TGTGCCATCAGCACACAGGATACATTGAACACTGAAGCTTTCTTT. Protein product: CAISTQDTLNTEAFF.

This clone was seen just once. The J gene is TRBJ2-5, the V gene TRBV4-1; TRBD2 might be the D (5 bases). The CDR3 sequence is 14 residues long. Trimming pared 6 bases from V and 4 bases from J, leaving 15 bases between. Per the germline V gene, CDR1 is MGHRA and CDR2 is YSYEKL. The CDR3 region has the DNA TGCGCCAGCAGTATCATCGCGGGTTCAGAGACCCAGTACTTC. As protein: CASSIIAGSETQYF.

The chain combines TRBV19 with TRBJ2-1; TRBD1 is a possible D gene (6 bases). CDR1 and CDR2 from the germline V gene are LNHDA and SQIVND (reference sequence). This CDR3 has 16 residues. V was cut by 1 base and J by 2 bases, with 12 bases left in between. CDR3 coding DNA: TGTGCCAGTAGTATAGGGACAGAGGGGACCTACAATGAGCAGTTCTTC. Translated, it gives CASSIGTEGTYNEQFF.

The chain is built from TRBV14 and TRBJ2-5; weak D call: TRBD2 (6 bases). V lost 1 base to trimming and J lost 1 base, with 10 bases between them. Germline CDR1 SGHDN, CDR2 FVKESK. The CDR3 sequence is 15 residues long. The CDR3 sequence: CASSQVGGFQETQYF. The CDR3 DNA follows: TGTGCCAGCAGCCAAGTTGGAGGGTTCCAAGAGACCCAGTACTTC. Full variable domain (outside the CDR3, taken from reference TRBV14 and TRBJ2-5): EAGVTQFPSHSVIEKGQTVTLRCDPISGHDNLYWYRRVMGKEIKFLLHFVKESKQDESGMPNNRFLAERTGGTYSTLKVQPAELEDSGVYFCASSQVGGFQETQYFGPGTRLLVL.

The CDR3 loop is CASSTRRTGPGETQYF. The CDR3 coding sequence is TGTGCCAGTAGTACCCGACGGACAGGGCCGGGGGAGACCCAGTACTTC. The rearrangement links TRBV19 to TRBJ2-5, with 8 bases aligning to TRBD1. The germline V gene encodes CDR1 LNHDA and CDR2 SQIVND (reference sequence). The CDR3 loop spans 16 amino acids. The junction had 12 bases not matched to a gene; V was cut back by 4 bases and J by 5 bases.

The V call is TRBV9, the J call TRBJ1-2, with 8 bases aligning to TRBD1. This CDR3 is built from 15 residues. CDR1 and CDR2 from the germline V gene are SGDLS and YYNGEE. V lost 3 bases to trimming and J lost 8 bases; unmatched junction nucleotides: 12. Here the CDR3 reads CASSDPGTGVWGYTF. The CDR3 nucleotides are TGTGCCAGCAGCGATCCCGGGACAGGTGTTTGGGGCTACACCTTC.

The chain recombines TRBV6-4 with TRBJ2-3, with TRBD1 matching 8 bases. J was trimmed by 0 bases and V by 5 bases; bases with no gene match: 4. Germline V gene lookup returns CDR1 MRHNA and CDR2 SNTAGT. The CDR3 contains 15 residues. The CDR3 loop is CASSLRQGSTDTQYF. As DNA, the CDR3 is TGTGCCAGCAGTCTCCGACAGGGGAGCACAGATACGCAGTATTTT.

The V call is TRBV9, the J call TRBJ1-1; D possibly corresponds to TRBD1 (6 bases). Germline loops: CDR1 SGDLS, CDR2 YYNGEE. The CDR3 is made up of 15 amino acids. Deletions cut 3 bases from V and 0 bases from J, with 12 bases between. The CDR3 coding sequence is TGTGCCAGCAGCGCCGGACAGACTATGAACACTGAAGCTTTCTTT. This translates into CASSAGQTMNTEAFF.

This clone was observed a single time. The chain recombines TRBV19 with TRBJ2-3; 7 bases align to TRBD1. CDR3 length: 14 residues. Per the germline V gene, CDR1 is LNHDA and CDR2 is SQIVND (reference sequence). The V segment lost 3 bases and the J segment 3 bases; nucleotides outside the gene matches: 3. The CDR3 DNA reads TGTGCCAGTAGTATCGTCAGGGGGACAGATACGCAGTATTTT. This gives the protein CASSIVRGTDTQYF.

V usage is TRBV7-2 and J usage is TRBJ1-2, with D possibly matching TRBD1 (5 bases). CDR3 size: 18 residues. Per the germline V gene, CDR1 is SGHTA and CDR2 is FQGNSA. The V end was cut by 1 base, the J end by 8 bases, with 26 bases between. The DNA of the CDR3 is TGTGCCAGCAGCTTAGGGTTCGGCAGGGTAGGAAGTTTGGTCGGCTACACCTTC. This sequence encodes CASSLGFGRVGSLVGYTF.

The genes are TRBV5-1 and TRBJ1-2, with unresolved D. In germline, CDR1 is SGHRS, CDR2 YFSETQ. Trimming cost V 2 bases and J 6 bases, with 17 bases left between them. The CDR3 sequence is 15 residues long. The CDR3 is CASSLLYGGEHGYTF. CDR3 bases: TGCGCCAGCAGCTTACTTTACGGTGGAGAGCATGGCTACACCTTC.

The rearrangement uses TRBV30 and TRBJ2-3, with TRBD2 as a possible D gene (6 bases). This CDR3 contains 15 residues. Germline V lookup: CDR1 GTSNPN, CDR2 SVGIG (reference sequence). Trimming shortened V by 0 bases and J by 4 bases, and 14 bases separated the two germline ends. For the CDR3, the DNA is TGTGCCTGGAGTGTTTATCTGGGGGAGGCAGATACGCAGTATTTT. Protein sequence: CAWSVYLGEADTQYF.

The chain has TRBV7-9 and TRBJ1-5, with a weak D call TRBD1 (5 bases). V was pared by 5 bases and J by 0 bases, with 14 bases between. This CDR3 contains 16 residues. Germline CDR1 SEHNR, CDR2 FQNEAQ (reference sequence). CDR3 in DNA: TGTGCCAGCAGCCGTGGGGCAGGGAATAGCAATCAGCCCCAGCATTTT. This codes for CASSRGAGNSNQPQHF.

The V gene is TRBV5-6, the J gene TRBJ1-1; 10 bases line up with TRBD1. The CDR3 runs 17 residues. With V trimmed by 1 base and J by 0 bases, 6 bases remained unmatched. Germline V gene sequence: CDR1 SGHDT, CDR2 YYEEEE. The DNA of the CDR3 is TGTGCCAGCAGCTTGCCGACAGGGGGCCACATGAACACTGAAGCTTTCTTT. This codes for CASSLPTGGHMNTEAFF.

The chain couples TRBV3-1 (or the pseudogene TRBV3-2) to TRBJ1-6; 9 nucleotides match TRBD1. CDR3 length: 19 residues. Trimming took 0 bases from V and 8 from J; bases not matched to a gene: 14. Germline CDR1 reads LGHDT; CDR2 reads YNNKEL (reference sequence). The CDR3 loop is CASSQDGGATGGRYSPLHF. The CDR3 DNA reads as TGTGCCAGCAGCCAAGATGGGGGGGCGACAGGGGGAAGGTATTCACCCCTCCACTTT.